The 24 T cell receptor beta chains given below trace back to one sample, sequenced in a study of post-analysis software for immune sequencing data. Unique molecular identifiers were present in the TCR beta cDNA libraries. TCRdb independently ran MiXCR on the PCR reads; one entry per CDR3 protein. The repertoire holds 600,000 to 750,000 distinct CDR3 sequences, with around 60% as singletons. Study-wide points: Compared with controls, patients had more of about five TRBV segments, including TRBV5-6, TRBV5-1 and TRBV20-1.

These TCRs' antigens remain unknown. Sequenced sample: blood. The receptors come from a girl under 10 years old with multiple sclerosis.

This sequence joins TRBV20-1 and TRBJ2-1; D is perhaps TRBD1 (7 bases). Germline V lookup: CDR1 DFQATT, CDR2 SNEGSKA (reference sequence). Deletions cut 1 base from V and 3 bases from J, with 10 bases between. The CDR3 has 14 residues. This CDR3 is CSARGRGHYNEQFF. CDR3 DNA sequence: TGCAGTGCTAGAGGGAGGGGGCACTACAATGAGCAGTTCTTC.

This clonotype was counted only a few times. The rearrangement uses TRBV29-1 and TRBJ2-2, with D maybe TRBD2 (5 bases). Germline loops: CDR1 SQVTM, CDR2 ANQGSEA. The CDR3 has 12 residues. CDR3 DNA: TGCACCAGCAGAGAGGGCACCGGGGAGCTGTTTTTT. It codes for CTSREGTGELFF.

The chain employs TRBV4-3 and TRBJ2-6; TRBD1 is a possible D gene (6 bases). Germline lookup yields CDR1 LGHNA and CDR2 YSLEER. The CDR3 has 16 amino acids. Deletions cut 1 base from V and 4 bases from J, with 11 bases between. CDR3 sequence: CASSQAQGSGANVLTF. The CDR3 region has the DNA TGCGCCAGCAGCCAAGCACAGGGTTCGGGGGCCAACGTCCTGACTTTC.

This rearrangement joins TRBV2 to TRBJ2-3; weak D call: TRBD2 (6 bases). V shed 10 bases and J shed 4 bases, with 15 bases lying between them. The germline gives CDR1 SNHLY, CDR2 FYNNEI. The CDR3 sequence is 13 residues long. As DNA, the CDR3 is TGTGCCATCAAGGACCCGGGAGCAGATACGCAGTATTTT. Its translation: CAIKDPGADTQYF.

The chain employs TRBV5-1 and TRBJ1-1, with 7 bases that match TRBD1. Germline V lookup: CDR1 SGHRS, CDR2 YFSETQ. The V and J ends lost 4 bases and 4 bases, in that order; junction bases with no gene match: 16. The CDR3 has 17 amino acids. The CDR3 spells CASSPSLQQGHLTEAFF. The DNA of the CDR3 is TGCGCCAGCAGCCCAAGTCTCCAACAGGGGCACCTCACTGAAGCTTTCTTT. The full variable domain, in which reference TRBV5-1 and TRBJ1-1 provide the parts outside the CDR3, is KAGVTQTPRYLIKTRGQQVTLSCSPISGHRSVSWYQQTPGQGLQFLFEYFSETQRNKGNFPGRFSGRQFSNSRSEMNVSTLELGDSALYLCASSPSLQQGHLTEAFFGQGTRLTVV.

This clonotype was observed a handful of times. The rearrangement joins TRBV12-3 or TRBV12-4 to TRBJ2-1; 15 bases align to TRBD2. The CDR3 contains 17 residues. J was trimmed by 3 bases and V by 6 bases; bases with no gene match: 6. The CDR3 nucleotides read TGTGCCAGCAGCCCAAGGACTAGCGGGGGGGTCTACAATGAGCAGTTCTTC. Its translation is CASSPRTSGGVYNEQFF.

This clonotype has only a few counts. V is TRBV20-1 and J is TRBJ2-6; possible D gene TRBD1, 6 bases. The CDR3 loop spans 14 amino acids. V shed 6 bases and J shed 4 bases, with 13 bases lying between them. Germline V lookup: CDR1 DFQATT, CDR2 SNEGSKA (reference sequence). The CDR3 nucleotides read TGCAGTGCCCCTGCAGGGGCCGGGGCCAACGTCCTGACTTTC. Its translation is CSAPAGAGANVLTF.

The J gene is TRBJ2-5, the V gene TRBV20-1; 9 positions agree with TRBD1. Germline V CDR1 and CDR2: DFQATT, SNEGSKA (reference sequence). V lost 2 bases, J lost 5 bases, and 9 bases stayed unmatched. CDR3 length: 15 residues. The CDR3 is CSARSYRGRGETQYF. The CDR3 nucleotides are TGCAGTGCTAGATCCTACAGGGGGCGCGGCGAGACCCAGTACTTC.

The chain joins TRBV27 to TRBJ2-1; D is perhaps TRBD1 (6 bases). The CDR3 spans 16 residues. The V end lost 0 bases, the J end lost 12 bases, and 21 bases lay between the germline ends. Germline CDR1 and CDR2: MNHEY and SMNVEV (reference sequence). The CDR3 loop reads CASSLSGDNHNRGQFF. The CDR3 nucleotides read TGTGCCAGCAGTTTATCGGGGGACAACCACAACCGAGGGCAGTTCTTC.

The CDR3 coding sequence is TGCGCCAGCAGCCAAGAGATATGGGGCACAGATACGCAGTATTTT. As protein: CASSQEIWGTDTQYF. The rearrangement uses TRBV4-3 and TRBJ2-3; D gene ambiguous. Germline V gene lookup returns CDR1 LGHNA and CDR2 YSLEER. V was pared by 0 bases and J by 1 base, with 8 bases between. The CDR3 runs 15 residues.

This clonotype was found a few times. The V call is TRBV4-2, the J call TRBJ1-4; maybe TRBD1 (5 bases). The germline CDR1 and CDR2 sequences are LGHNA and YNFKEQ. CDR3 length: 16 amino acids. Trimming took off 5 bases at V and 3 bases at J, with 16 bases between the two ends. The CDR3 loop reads CASSVTESGANEKLFF. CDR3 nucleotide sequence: TGTGCCAGCAGCGTGACAGAGAGTGGGGCTAATGAAAAACTGTTTTTT.

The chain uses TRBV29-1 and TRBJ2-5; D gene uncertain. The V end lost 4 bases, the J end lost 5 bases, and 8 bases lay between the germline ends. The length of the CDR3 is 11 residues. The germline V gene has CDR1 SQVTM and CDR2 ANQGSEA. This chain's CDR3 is CSVVIVETQYF. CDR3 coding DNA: TGCAGCGTTGTTATCGTCGAGACCCAGTACTTC.

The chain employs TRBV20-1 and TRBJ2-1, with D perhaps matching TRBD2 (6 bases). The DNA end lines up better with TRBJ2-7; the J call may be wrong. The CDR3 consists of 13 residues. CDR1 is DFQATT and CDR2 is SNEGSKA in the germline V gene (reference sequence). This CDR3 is CSARAGSYNEQYF. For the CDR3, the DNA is TGCAGTGCTAGGGCGGGGTCCTACAATGAGCAGTACTTC.

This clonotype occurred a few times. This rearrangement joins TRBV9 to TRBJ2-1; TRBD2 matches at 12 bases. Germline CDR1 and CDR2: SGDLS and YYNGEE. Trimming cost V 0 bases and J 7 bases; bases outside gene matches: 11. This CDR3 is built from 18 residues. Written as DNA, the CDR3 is TGTGCCAGCAGCGTAGCTTCCCTAGCGGGGGGGCCTAGTAATGAGCAGTTCTTC. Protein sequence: CASSVASLAGGPSNEQFF.

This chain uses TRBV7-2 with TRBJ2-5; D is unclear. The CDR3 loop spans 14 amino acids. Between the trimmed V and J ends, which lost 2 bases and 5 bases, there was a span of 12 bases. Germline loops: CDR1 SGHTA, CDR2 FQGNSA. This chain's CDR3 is CASSLRFPRETQYF. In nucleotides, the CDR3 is TGTGCCAGCAGCTTAAGGTTCCCCAGGGAGACCCAGTACTTC. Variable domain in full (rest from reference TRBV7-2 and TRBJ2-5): GAGVSQSPSNKVTEKGKDVELRCDPISGHTALYWYRQSLGQGLEFLIYFQGNSAPDKSGLPSDRFSAERTGGSVSTLTIQRTQQEDSAVYLCASSLRFPRETQYFGPGTRLLVL.

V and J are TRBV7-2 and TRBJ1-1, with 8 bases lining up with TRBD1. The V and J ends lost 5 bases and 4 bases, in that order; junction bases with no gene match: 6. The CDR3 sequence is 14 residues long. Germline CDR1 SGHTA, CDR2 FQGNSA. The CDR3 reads CASSLTGVSTEAFF. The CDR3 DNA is TGTGCCAGCAGCCTGACAGGGGTGAGCACTGAAGCTTTCTTT.

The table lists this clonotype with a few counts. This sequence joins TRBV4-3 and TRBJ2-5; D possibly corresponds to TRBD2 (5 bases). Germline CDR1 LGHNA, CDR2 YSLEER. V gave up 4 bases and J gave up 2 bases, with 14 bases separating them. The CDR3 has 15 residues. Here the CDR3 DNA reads TGCGCCAGCAGCCGAGGACTCCGTGTTCAAGAGACCCAGTACTTC. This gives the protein CASSRGLRVQETQYF.

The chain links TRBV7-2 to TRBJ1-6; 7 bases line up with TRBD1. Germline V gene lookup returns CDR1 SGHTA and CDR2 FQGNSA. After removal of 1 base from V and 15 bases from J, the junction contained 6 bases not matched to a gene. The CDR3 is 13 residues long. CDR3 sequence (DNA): TGTGCCAGCAGCTTAGTTCCAGGGGGGTTCCTCCACTTT. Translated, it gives CASSLVPGGFLHF.

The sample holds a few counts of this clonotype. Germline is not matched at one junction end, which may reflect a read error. The CDR3 bases are TGTGCTAGCAGCAACCGGACAGGGTTTTGGGAGACCCAGTACTTC. Its translation: CASSNRTGFWETQYF. The chain carries TRBV7-7 and TRBJ2-5, with TRBD1 matching 8 bases. The germline V gene has CDR1 SSHAT and CDR2 FNYEAQ (reference sequence). CDR3 size: 15 residues.

Written as DNA, the CDR3 is TGTGCCAGTGCACCTGAGGTCATCGCTGAGCAGTTCTTC. Encoded protein: CASAPEVIAEQFF. The rearrangement uses TRBV7-6 and TRBJ2-1; D gene ambiguous. This CDR3 spans 13 amino acids. V dropped 9 bases and J dropped 9 bases, with 18 bases sitting between them. Germline values: CDR1 SGHVS, CDR2 FNYEAQ.

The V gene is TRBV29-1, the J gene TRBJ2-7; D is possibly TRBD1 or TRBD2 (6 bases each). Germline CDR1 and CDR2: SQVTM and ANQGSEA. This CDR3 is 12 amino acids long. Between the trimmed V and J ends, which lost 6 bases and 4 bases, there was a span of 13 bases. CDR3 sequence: CSVWGASYEQYF. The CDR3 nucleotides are TGCAGCGTCTGGGGGGCATCTTACGAGCAGTACTTC.

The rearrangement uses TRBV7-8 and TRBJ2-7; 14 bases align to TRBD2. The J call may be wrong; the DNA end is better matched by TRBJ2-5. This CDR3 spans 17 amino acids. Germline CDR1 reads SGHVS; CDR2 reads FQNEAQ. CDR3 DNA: TGTGCCAGCAGCCTCGGGACTAGCGGGAGTGTAGGAGAGACCCAGTACTTC. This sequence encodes CASSLGTSGSVGETQYF.

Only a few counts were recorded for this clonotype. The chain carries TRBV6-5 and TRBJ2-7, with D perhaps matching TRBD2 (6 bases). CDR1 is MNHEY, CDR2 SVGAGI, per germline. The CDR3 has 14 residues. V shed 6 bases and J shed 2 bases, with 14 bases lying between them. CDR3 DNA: TGTGCCAGCAGCTCGGAGGGACCGACCTACGAGCAGTACTTC. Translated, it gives CASSSEGPTYEQYF.

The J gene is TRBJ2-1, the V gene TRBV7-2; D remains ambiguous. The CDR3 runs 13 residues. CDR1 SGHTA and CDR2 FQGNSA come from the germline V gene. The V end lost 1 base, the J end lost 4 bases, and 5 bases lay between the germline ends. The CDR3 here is CASSLGKYNEQFF. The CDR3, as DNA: TGTGCCAGCAGCTTAGGGAAATACAATGAGCAGTTCTTC.